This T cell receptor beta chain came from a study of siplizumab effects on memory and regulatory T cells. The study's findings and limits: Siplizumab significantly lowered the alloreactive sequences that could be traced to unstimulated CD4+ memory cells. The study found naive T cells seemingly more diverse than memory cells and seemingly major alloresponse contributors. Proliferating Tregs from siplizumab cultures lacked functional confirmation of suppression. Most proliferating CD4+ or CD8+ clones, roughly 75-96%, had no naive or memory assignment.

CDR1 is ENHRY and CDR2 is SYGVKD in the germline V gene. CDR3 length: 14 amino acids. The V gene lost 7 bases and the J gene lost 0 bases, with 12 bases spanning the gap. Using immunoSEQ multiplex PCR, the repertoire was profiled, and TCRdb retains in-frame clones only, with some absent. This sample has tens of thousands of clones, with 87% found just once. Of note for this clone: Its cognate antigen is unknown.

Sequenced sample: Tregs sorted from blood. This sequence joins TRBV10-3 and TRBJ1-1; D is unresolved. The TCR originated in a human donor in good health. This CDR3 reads CAITAGDMNTEAFF. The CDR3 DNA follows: TGTGCCATCACTGCAGGAGATATGAACACTGAAGCTTTCTTT.